These 9 T cell receptor beta chains were all obtained from the same sample, sequenced in a study of control samples from healthy donors and cancer patients. Libraries were prepared by immunoSEQ multiplex PCR; TCRdb keeps only in-frame clonotypes and omits some of them. The repertoire holds hundreds of thousands of clones, with 75% to 95% as singletons. The sequenced sample consisted of PBMCs. The receptors were gathered from a man aged 35 to 55 with head and neck cancer.

This sequence joins TRBV7-2 and TRBJ2-2; D is possibly TRBD1 or TRBD2 (7 bases each). V lost 1 base and J lost 6, with 18 bases in between. The germline V gene encodes CDR1 SGHTA and CDR2 FQGNSA. CDR3 length equals 17 residues. The CDR3 loop is CASSLVGGRGGAGELFF. CDR3 sequence (DNA): TGTGCCAGCAGCTTAGTAGGCGGGAGAGGGGGCGCCGGGGAGCTGTTTTTT.

The chain recombines TRBV7-2 with TRBJ1-2, with 8 bases that match TRBD1. Germline loops: CDR1 SGHTA, CDR2 FQGNSA. The CDR3 totals 14 residues. The trim removed 4 bases at V and 1 base at J, leaving 2 bases unmatched. In DNA, the CDR3 is TGTGCCAGCAGCTCAGACAGGGGTAACTATGGCTACACCTTC. It specifies CASSSDRGNYGYTF.

V gene TRBV6-6 combines with J gene TRBJ2-7; D is perhaps TRBD2 (5 bases). This CDR3 is built from 14 residues. Germline CDR1 and CDR2: MNHNY and SVGAGI (reference sequence). Trimming left V 2 bases short and J 4 bases short, with 12 bases between. Written as DNA, the CDR3 is TGTGCCAGCAGTTACGAGCTAACGGGGTACGAGCAGTACTTC. Protein product: CASSYELTGYEQYF.

The chain couples TRBV4-2 to TRBJ2-3; 11 bases map to TRBD2. The ends lost 0 bases at V and 5 bases at J; junction bases unmatched: 4. Germline CDR1 is LGHNA and CDR2 is YNFKEQ. This CDR3 is built from 16 residues. CDR3: CASSQEGLAERDTQYF. The CDR3 bases are TGTGCCAGCAGCCAAGAGGGACTAGCGGAGAGAGATACGCAGTATTTT.

The CDR3 nucleotides are TGCGCCAGCAGTGAGACACAGACGACAACCTACAATGAGCAGTTCTTC. The encoded protein is CASSETQTTTYNEQFF. The chain combines TRBV10-1 with TRBJ2-1; D gene ambiguous. V was pared by 2 bases and J by 2 bases, with 13 bases between. The CDR3 length is 16 residues. Germline V gene sequence: CDR1 WNHNN, CDR2 SYGVQD (reference sequence).

This chain connects TRBV7-9 to TRBJ2-7; TRBD1 aligns across 9 bases. Trimming took 7 bases from V and 2 from J; bases not matched to a gene: 15. Looked up from germline, CDR1 is SEHNR and CDR2 is FQNEAQ (reference sequence). The CDR3 sequence is 17 residues long. CDR3 DNA: TGTGCCAGCAACCCTGCCGGGACAGGGTATACCACCTACGAGCAGTACTTC. It translates to CASNPAGTGYTTYEQYF.

The V and J genes are TRBV24-1 and TRBJ2-5, with D tentatively TRBD2 (6 bases). Germline values: CDR1 KGHDR, CDR2 SFDVKD. CDR3 size: 16 residues. Trimming stripped 4 bases from V and 5 bases from J, with 19 bases between. The DNA for the CDR3 is TGTGCCACCAGTGAGCAGGGAGGTAAGAGGTCGGAGACCCAGTACTTC. Translating it yields CATSEQGGKRSETQYF.

The chain links TRBV5-1 to TRBJ2-2; TRBD2 aligns across 8 bases. CDR1 is SGHRS, CDR2 YFSETQ, per germline. CDR3 size: 18 residues. After removal of 0 bases from V and 2 bases from J, the junction contained 9 bases not matched to a gene. The chain's CDR3 is CASSLDKAGAPNTGELFF. The CDR3 bases are TGCGCCAGCAGCTTGGATAAAGCGGGAGCCCCAAACACCGGGGAGCTGTTTTTT.

The chain carries TRBV5-1 and TRBJ2-7, with 8 bases fitting TRBD2. Per germline, CDR1 SGHRS and CDR2 YFSETQ. Trimming took 1 base from V and 3 from J; bases not matched to a gene: 3. The CDR3 length is 14 residues. The CDR3 reads CASSLISGGYEQYF. The CDR3 DNA is TGCGCCAGCAGCTTGATAAGCGGGGGCTACGAGCAGTACTTC.